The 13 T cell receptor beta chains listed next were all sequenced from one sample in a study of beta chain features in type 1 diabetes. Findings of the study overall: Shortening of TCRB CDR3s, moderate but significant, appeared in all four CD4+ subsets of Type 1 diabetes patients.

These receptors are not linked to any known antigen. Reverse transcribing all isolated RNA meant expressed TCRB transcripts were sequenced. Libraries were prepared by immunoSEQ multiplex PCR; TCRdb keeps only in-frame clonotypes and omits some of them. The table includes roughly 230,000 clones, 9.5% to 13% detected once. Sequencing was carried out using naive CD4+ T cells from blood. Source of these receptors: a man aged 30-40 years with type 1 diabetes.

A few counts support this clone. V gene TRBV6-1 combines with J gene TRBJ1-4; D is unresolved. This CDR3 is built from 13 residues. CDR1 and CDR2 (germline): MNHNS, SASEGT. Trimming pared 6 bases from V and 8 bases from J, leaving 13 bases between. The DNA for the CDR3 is TGTGCCAGCAGATACAGACGAGAAGAAAAACTGTTTTTT. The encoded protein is CASRYRREEKLFF.

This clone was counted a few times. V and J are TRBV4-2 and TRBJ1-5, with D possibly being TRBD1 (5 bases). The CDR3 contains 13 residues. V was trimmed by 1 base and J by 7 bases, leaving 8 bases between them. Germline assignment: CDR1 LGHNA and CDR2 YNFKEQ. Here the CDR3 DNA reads TGTGCCAGCAGCCAAGGGGGCGGACAGCCCCAGCATTTT. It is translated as CASSQGGGQPQHF.

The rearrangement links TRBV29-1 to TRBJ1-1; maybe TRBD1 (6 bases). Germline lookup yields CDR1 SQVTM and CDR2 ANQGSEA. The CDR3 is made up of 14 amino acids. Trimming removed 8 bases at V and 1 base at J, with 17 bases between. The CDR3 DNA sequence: TGCAGCTTCTGTTATGGACAGACGAACACTGAAGCTTTCTTT. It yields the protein CSFCYGQTNTEAFF.

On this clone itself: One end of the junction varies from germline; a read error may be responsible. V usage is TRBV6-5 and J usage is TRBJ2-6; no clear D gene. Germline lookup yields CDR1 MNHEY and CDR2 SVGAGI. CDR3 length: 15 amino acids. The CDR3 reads CASTYESSGANVLTF. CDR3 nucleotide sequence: TGTGCCAGCACTTACGAGTCCTCTGGGGCCAACGTCCTGACTTTC.

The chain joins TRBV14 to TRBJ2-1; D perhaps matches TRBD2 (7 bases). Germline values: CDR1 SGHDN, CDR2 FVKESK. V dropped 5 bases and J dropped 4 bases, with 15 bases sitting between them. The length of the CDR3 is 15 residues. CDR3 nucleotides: TGTGCCAGCAGCACCGAGGGGGGGCCATACAATGAGCAGTTCTTC. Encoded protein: CASSTEGGPYNEQFF.

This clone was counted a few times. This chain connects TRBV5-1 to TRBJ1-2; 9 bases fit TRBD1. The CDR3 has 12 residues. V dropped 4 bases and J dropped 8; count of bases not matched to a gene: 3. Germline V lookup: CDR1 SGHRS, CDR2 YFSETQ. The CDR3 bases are TGCGCCAGCAGCCCCGGGACAGGGGGCTACACCTTC. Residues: CASSPGTGGYTF.

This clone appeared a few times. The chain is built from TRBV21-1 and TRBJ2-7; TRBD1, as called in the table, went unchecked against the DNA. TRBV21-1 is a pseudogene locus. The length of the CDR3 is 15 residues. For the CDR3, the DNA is TGTGCCAGCAGCAGGGGACAGGGGATACCCTACGAGCAGTACTTC. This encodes CASSRGQGIPYEQYF.

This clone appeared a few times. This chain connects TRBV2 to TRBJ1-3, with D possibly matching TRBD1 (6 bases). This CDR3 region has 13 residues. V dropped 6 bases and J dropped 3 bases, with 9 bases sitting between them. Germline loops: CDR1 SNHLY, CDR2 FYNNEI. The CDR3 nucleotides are TGTGCCAGCAGGACAGGAGGTGGAAACACCATATATTTT. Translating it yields CASRTGGGNTIYF.

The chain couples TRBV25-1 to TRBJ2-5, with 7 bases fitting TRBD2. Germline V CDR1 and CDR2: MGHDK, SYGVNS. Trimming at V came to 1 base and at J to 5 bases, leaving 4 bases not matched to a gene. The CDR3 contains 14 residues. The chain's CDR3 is CASSELAGVETQYF. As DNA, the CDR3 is TGTGCCAGCAGTGAATTGGCGGGGGTGGAGACCCAGTACTTC. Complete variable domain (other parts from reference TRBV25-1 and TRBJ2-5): EADIYQTPRYLVIGTGKKITLECSQTMGHDKMYWYQQDPGMELHLIHYSYGVNSTEKGDLSSESTVSRIRTEHFPLTLESARPSHTSQYLCASSELAGVETQYFGPGTRLLVL.

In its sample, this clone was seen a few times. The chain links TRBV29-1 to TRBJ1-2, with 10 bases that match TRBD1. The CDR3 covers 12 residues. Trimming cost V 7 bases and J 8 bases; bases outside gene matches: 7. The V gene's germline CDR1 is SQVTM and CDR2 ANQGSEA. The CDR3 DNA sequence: TGCAGCGCCCCGGGACAGGGGAGCGGCTACACCTTC. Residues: CSAPGQGSGYTF.

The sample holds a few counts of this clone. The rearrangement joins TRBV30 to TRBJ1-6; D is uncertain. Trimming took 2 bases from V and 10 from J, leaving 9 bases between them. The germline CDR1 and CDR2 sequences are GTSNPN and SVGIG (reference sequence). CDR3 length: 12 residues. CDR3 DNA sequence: TGTGCCTGGAGTCCCCTTGAGTCACCCCTCCACTTT. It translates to CAWSPLESPLHF.

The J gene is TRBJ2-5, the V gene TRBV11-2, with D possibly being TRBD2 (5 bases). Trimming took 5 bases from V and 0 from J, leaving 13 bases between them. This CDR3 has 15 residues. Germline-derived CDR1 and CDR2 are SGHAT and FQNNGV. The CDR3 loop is CASSPGLIYQETQYF. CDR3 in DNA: TGTGCCAGCAGCCCAGGACTGATTTACCAAGAGACCCAGTACTTC.

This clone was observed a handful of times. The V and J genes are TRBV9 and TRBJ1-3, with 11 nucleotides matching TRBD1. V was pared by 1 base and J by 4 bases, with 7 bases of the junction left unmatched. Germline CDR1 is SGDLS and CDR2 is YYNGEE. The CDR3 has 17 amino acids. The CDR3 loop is CASSVSGQGAGGNTIYF. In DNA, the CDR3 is TGTGCCAGCAGCGTATCCGGACAGGGGGCAGGAGGAAACACCATATATTTT.